Listed below are T cell receptor beta chains from one sample, sequenced in a study of cytomegalovirus exposure and HLA in healthy donors. TCRdb keeps only in-frame clones here, not all; method: immunoSEQ multiplex PCR. The sample comprises about 140,000 clones, around 76% of which are singletons, and approximately 4% rests with the top ten. Sample: PBMCs. These receptors originate from a man aged 18 to 30 in good health and CMV-seronegative. CDR3s include the opening cysteine and the closing phenylalanine or tryptophan. Each record gives: clone size, V gene, D gene, J gene, CDR3 DNA, CDR3 protein. The D gene is left open where the match is weak. A clone size is listed for some rows: how often the clone was seen (once, few, many), or a class if it is expanded.

.,TRBV11-2,.,TRBJ2-5,TGTGCCAGCAGCGGCGGGGCGGGTCCCCGGGAGACCCAGTACTTC,CASSGGAGPRETQYF
.,TRBV19,TRBD2,TRBJ2-3,TGTGCCAGTAGTATAGCGGGGGGGCGGGACACAGATACGCAGTATTTT,CASSIAGGRDTDTQYF
.,TRBV28,.,TRBJ2-5,TGTGCCAGCAGTCGACAGGTTTTGGGGACCCAGTACTTC,CASSRQVLGTQYF
.,TRBV28,.,TRBJ2-7,TGTGCCAGTGTAGGGACTCTCTTTCCCCACGAGCAGTACTTC,CASVGTLFPHEQYF
.,TRBV7-9,TRBD1,TRBJ1-4,TGTGCCAGCAGCCGCGGGACAGGGACCCTCAATGAAAAACTGTTTTTT,CASSRGTGTLNEKLFF
.,TRBV27,TRBD2,TRBJ2-7,TGTGCCGCAAAGACCCGCGGGGGGTCCCACGAGCAGTACTTC,CAAKTRGGSHEQYF
.,TRBV18,TRBD2,TRBJ2-7,TGTGCCAGCTCACCCCGGACTAGCGGGGGGGCTTGGGAGCAGTACTTC,CASSPRTSGGAWEQYF
.,TRBV2,TRBD1,TRBJ1-2,TGTGCCAGCGGACGGGAACAGGGGGGGGTATATGGCTACACCTTC,CASGREQGGVYGYTF
.,TRBV5-4,TRBD1,TRBJ1-1,TGTGCCAGCAGCCGGGACGATACGACAGGGGACACTGAAGCTTTCTTT,CASSRDDTTGDTEAFF
once,TRBV29-1,.,TRBJ2-1,TGCAGCGTTGTCAGAAACAATGAGCAGTTCTTC,CSVVRNNEQFF
.,TRBV19,TRBD1,TRBJ1-1,TGTGCCAGTATTGGACAGGGTAGGGCTTTCTTT,CASIGQGRAFF
.,TRBV12-5,.,TRBJ2-2,TGTGCTAGTGCCCTTTTGAACACCGGGGAGCTGTTTTTT,CASALLNTGELFF
.,TRBV14,TRBD1,TRBJ1-4,TGTGCCAGCAGCTCGCCGACAGGGGTGGGTGAAAAACTGTTTTTT,CASSSPTGVGEKLFF
.,TRBV7-7,.,TRBJ2-1,TGTGCCAGCAGTTTACAGGGAATGGATGAGCAGTTCTTC,CASSLQGMDEQFF
.,TRBV19,TRBD1,TRBJ1-1,TGTGCCAGTAGTATACAGGCGGACAGGGGGCAGAACACTGAAGCTTTCTTT,CASSIQADRGQNTEAFF
many,TRBV25-1,TRBD1,TRBJ2-7,TGTGCCAGCAGAGGGACAGGGGTTTACGAGCAGTACTTC,CASRGTGVYEQYF
.,TRBV29-1,TRBD1,TRBJ1-1,TGCAGCGTTGAAGATTTACGGGACAGCTCGAACACTGAAGCTTTCTTT,CSVEDLRDSSNTEAFF
.,TRBV7-3,TRBD2,TRBJ2-5,TGTGCCAGCAGCTTATGGGGACTAGCGGGAGGATGGGAGACCCAGTACTTC,CASSLWGLAGGWETQYF
.,TRBV4-1,.,TRBJ2-2,TGCGCCAGCAGCCAAACTCCACCCAACACCGGGGAGCTGTTTTTT,CASSQTPPNTGELFF
.,TRBV7-9,TRBD1,TRBJ1-1,TGTGCCAGCAGCCCGGGGGCAGGGGGCCTGGTAACTGAAGCTTTCTTT,CASSPGAGGLVTEAFF
.,TRBV10-3,.,TRBJ2-6,TGTGCCATCGGAGGGGCAGGGCCCAGCTCTGGGGCCAACGTCCTGACTTTC,CAIGGAGPSSGANVLTF
.,TRBV9,TRBD2,TRBJ2-3,TGTGCCAGCAGCGTAGTCGGGGACTACACAGATACGCAGTATTTT,CASSVVGDYTDTQYF
few,TRBV6-1,.,TRBJ2-5,TGTGCCAGCAGTGATTCCTACGGTGGGGCCCCGATGGAGACCCAGTACTTC,CASSDSYGGAPMETQYF
once,TRBV11-3,.,TRBJ2-7,TGTGCCAGCAGCTCATTCTACGAGCAGTACTTC,CASSSFYEQYF
.,TRBV27,TRBD2,TRBJ2-3,TGTGCCAGCAGTAAACTAGCGGGGGCGGATACGCAGTATTTT,CASSKLAGADTQYF
.,TRBV30,TRBD1,TRBJ1-1,TGTGCCTGGCCCCCCCGGGACAGGGGGCCCCGGAACACTGAAGCTTTCTTT,CAWPPRDRGPRNTEAFF
.,TRBV27,TRBD1,TRBJ2-1,TGTGCCAGCGGAACCCAGGGGGACTCCTACAATGAGCAGTTCTTC,CASGTQGDSYNEQFF
.,TRBV7-9,.,TRBJ1-2,TGTGCCAGCAGCCCGCAATCTGGCAGGGGTAACTATGGCTACACCTTC,CASSPQSGRGNYGYTF
.,TRBV5-6,.,TRBJ2-2,TGTGCCAGCAGCTTGGATACAGGAACGAACACCGGGGAGCTGTTTTTT,CASSLDTGTNTGELFF
.,TRBV21-1,.,TRBJ1-2,TGTGCCAGCGTTTGTCCTTCTAACTATGGCTACACCTTC,CASVCPSNYGYTF
few,TRBV6-1,TRBD2,TRBJ2-2,TGTGCCAGCGGGCTGGGAGGGGCCAACACCGGGGAGCTGTTTTTT,CASGLGGANTGELFF
.,TRBV14,.,TRBJ2-3,TGTGCCAGCAGCCAAGATCGCGGCGCCACGGTAACAGATACGCAGTATTTT,CASSQDRGATVTDTQYF
.,TRBV5-1,TRBD1,TRBJ1-2,TGCGCCAGCAGCTTAGACCCCGGGACAGGGTCTGGCTACACCTTC,CASSLDPGTGSGYTF
.,TRBV30,.,TRBJ2-5,TGTGCCTGGAGCCGGGGGGCTAAAGAGACCCAGTACTTC,CAWSRGAKETQYF
.,TRBV28,.,TRBJ1-5,TGTGCCAGCAGTTTTAGCGCAGACTATAGCAATCAGCCCCAGCATTTT,CASSFSADYSNQPQHF
.,TRBV19,.,TRBJ1-3,TGTGCCAGTAGAGGGGGATTCTCCGGAAACACCATATATTTT,CASRGGFSGNTIYF
.,TRBV11-2,.,TRBJ1-1,TGTGCCAGCAGCTCGCCCAGGGGAGAAGCTTTCTTT,CASSSPRGEAFF
.,TRBV19,.,TRBJ2-7,TGTGCCAGTTCCCCCAGGGGCCACTACGAGCAGTACTTC,CASSPRGHYEQYF
once,TRBV10-3,.,TRBJ1-1,TGTGCCATCAGCGAGGGCATGAACACTGAAGCTTTCTTT,CAISEGMNTEAFF
.,TRBV6-5,.,TRBJ2-7,TGTGCCAGCAGTTTCGGGACTTCCCGCTACGAGCAGTACTTC,CASSFGTSRYEQYF